This section outlines one T cell receptor (beta chain) sequence together with its context. This specimen comes from a study of control samples from healthy donors and cancer patients. Measured with immunoSEQ multiplex PCR; TCRdb has only the in-frame clones, and not every one. The sample consists of roughly 30,000 clones, 85% to 95% of them appearing once. Trimming stripped 5 bases from V and 0 bases from J, with 10 bases between. This CDR3 is built from 14 residues. Germline CDR1 and CDR2: MNHEY and SMNVEV (reference sequence). Input material: PBMCs. This receptor was obtained from a man in his forties with colorectal cancer. This rearrangement joins TRBV27 to TRBJ1-2; a weak D match, TRBD1 (6 bases). The CDR3 reads CASSMTGANYGYTF. The CDR3 coding sequence is TGTGCCAGCAGTATGACAGGCGCTAACTATGGCTACACCTTC.